This T cell receptor beta chain was identified during a study of T-cell memory formation after mild COVID-19. Looking at the study overall: TCR clusters were mostly donor specific.

This clonotype was recorded at least ten times. The antigen is not known. Study observations and caveats: Day 15 to 85 contracting clones showed balanced CD4/CD8; later expanders leaned CD4+.

TCRdb ran MiXCR on the 5' RACE reads and lists one entry per CDR3 protein. The data contain 85,000 to 120,000 distinct CDR3 sequences, 9.5% to 15% of them singletons. The CDR3 contains 14 residues. The chain employs TRBV21-1 and TRBJ2-7; no check of the table's D call, TRBD1, against the DNA was made. TRBV21-1 is deemed a pseudogene. Input material: PBMCs or a T cell subset sorted from them (not recorded which). This TCR derives from an adult woman who had mild COVID-19 (a few samples of this study predate the infection). Cell type and time point are not known. The CDR3 nucleotides read TGTGCCAGCAGCAAAGGGACATATACTATGGAGCAGTACTTC. Residues: CASSKGTYTMEQYF.